This TCR beta chain was identified in a study of shared clonotypes between healthy human individuals. Study in general: Each donor's CD4 naive and CD4 memory cells filled three plates apiece, CD8 naive two, and CD8 memory one.

Terminally differentiated effector memory CD45RA+ cells were left out of the naive CD8 fraction, which was CD45RO-negative and positively selected for CCR7. On this clone: This sample also contains other DNA sequences that code for the same CDR3.

Repertoires were generated with immunoSEQ multiplex PCR, while TCRdb's copy carries only in-frame clones and drops some. The sample has 630,000 or so clones, roughly 98% seen once. The source is a man aged 25-40 years in good health. The sequenced material came from naive CD8+ T cells sorted from blood.

The chain's CDR3 is CASSLAGMQETQYF. CDR3 DNA: TGTGCCAGCAGCTTAGCGGGCATGCAAGAGACCCAGTACTTC. This rearrangement joins TRBV7-9 to TRBJ2-5; D is unclear. Trimming shortened V by 0 bases and J by 2 bases, and 7 bases separated the two germline ends. The length of the CDR3 is 14 residues. Germline CDR1 reads SEHNR; CDR2 reads FQNEAQ (reference sequence).